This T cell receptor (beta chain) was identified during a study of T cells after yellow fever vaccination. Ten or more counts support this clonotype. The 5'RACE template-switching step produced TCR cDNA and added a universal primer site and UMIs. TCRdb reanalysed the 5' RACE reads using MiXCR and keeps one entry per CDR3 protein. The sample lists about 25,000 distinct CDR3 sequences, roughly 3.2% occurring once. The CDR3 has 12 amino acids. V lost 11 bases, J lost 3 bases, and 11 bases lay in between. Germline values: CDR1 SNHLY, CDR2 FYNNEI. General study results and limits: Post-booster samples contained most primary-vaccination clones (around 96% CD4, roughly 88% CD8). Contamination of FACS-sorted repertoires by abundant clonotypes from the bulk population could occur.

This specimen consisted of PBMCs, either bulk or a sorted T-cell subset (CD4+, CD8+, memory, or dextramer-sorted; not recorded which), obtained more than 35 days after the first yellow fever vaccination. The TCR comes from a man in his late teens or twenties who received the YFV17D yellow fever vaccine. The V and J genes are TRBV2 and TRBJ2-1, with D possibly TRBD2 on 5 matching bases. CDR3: CAGSGDYNEQFF. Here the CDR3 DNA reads TGTGCCGGAAGCGGAGACTACAATGAGCAGTTCTTC. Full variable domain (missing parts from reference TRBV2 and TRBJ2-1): EPEVTQTPSHQVTQMGQEVILRCVPISNHLYFYWYRQILGQKVEFLVSFYNNEISEKSEIFDDQFSVERPDGSNFTLKIRSTKLEDSAMYFCAGSGDYNEQFFGPGTRLTVL.